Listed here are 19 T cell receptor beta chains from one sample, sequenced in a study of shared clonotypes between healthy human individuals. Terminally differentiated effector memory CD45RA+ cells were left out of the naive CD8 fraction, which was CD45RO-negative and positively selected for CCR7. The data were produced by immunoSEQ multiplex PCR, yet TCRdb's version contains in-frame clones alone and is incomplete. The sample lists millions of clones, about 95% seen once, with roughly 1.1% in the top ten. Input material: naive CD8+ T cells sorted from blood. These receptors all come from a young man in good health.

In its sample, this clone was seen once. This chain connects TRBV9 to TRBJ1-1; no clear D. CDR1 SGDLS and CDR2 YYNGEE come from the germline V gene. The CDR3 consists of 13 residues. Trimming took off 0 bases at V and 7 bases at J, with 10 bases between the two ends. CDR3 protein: CASSVGDGSEAFF. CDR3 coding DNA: TGTGCCAGCAGCGTAGGAGACGGGAGTGAAGCTTTCTTT.

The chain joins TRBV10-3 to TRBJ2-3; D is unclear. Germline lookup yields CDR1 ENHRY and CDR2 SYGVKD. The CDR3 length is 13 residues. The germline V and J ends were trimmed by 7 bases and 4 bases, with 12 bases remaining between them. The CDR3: CAIKDQVADTQYF. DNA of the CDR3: TGTGCCATCAAAGACCAGGTGGCAGATACGCAGTATTTT.

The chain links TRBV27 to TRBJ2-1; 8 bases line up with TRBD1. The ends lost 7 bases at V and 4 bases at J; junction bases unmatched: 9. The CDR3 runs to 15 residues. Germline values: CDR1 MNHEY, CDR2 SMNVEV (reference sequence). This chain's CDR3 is CASNEVQGVYNEQFF. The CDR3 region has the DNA TGTGCCAGCAACGAAGTACAGGGGGTATACAATGAGCAGTTCTTC.

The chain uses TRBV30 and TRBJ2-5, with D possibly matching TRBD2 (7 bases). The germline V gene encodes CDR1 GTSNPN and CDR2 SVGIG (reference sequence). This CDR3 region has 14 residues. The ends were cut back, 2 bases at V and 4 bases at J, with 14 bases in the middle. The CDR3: CAWSRGGGGETQYF. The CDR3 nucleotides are TGTGCCTGGAGTAGAGGAGGGGGGGGAGAGACCCAGTACTTC.

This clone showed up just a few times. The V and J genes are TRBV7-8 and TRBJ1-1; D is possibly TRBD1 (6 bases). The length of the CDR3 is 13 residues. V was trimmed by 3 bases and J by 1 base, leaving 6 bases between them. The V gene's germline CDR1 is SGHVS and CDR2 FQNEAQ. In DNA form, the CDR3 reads TGTGCCAGCAGCTTGACAGGGAACACTGAAGCTTTCTTT. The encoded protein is CASSLTGNTEAFF.

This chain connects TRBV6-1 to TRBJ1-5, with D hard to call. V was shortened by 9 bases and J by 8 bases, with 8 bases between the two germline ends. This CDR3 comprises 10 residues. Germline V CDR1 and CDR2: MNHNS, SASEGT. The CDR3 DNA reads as TGTGCCAGTGGGGTAAAGCCCCAGCATTTT. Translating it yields CASGVKPQHF.

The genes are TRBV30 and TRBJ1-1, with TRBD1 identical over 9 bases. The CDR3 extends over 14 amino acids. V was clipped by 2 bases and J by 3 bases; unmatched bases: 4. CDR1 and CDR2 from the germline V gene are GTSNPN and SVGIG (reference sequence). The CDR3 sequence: CAWSPGQGHTEAFF. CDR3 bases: TGTGCCTGGAGTCCGGGACAGGGTCACACTGAAGCTTTCTTT. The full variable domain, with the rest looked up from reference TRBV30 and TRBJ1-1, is SQTIHQWPATLVQPVGSPLSLECTVEGTSNPNLYWYRQAAGRGLQLLFYSVGIGQISSEVPQNLSASRPQDRQFILSSKKLLLSDSGFYLCAWSPGQGHTEAFFGQGTRLTVV.

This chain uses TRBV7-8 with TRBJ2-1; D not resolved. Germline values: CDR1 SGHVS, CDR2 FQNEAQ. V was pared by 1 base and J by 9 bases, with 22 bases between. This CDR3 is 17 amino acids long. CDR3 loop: CASSLVDRPTFYVEQFF. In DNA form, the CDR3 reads TGTGCCAGCAGCTTAGTGGATAGACCTACGTTCTACGTTGAGCAGTTCTTC.

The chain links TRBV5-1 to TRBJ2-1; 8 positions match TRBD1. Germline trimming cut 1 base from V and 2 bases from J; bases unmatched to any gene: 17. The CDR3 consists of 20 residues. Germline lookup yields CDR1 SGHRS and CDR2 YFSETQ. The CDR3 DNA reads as TGCGCCAGCAGCTTGCAGGGGGCGCCCGCCACATTAGGCACCTACAATGAGCAGTTCTTC. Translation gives CASSLQGAPATLGTYNEQFF.

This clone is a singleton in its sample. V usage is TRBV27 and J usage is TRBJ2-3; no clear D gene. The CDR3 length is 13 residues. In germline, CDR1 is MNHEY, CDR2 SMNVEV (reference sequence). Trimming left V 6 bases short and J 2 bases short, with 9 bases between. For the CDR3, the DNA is TGTGCCAGCAGGCTCGACCTCACAGATACGCAGTATTTT. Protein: CASRLDLTDTQYF.

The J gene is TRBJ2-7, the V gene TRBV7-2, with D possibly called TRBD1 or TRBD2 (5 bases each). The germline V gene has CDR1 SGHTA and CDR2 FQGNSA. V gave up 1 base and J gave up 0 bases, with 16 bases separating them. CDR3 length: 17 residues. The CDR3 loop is CASSLVSSGLSSYEQYF. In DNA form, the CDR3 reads TGTGCCAGCAGCTTAGTGTCATCGGGGCTAAGCTCCTACGAGCAGTACTTC.

CDR3 in amino acids: CASSFGDRGNQYF. CDR3 sequence (DNA): TGTGCCAGCAGCTTCGGGGACAGGGGAAACCAGTACTTC. The genes are TRBV7-6 and TRBJ2-5; 10 bases line up with TRBD1. Losses at the gene ends were 3 bases for V and 10 bases for J; bases not matched to a gene: 5. CDR3 length: 13 amino acids. Looked up from germline, CDR1 is SGHVS and CDR2 is FNYEAQ.

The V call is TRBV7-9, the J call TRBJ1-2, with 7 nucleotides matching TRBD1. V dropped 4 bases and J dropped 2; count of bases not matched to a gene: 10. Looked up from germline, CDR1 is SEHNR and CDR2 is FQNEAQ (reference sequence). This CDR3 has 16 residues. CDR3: CASSSSSGQTNYGYTF. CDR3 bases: TGTGCCAGCAGCTCCTCCTCGGGACAGACAAACTATGGCTACACCTTC.

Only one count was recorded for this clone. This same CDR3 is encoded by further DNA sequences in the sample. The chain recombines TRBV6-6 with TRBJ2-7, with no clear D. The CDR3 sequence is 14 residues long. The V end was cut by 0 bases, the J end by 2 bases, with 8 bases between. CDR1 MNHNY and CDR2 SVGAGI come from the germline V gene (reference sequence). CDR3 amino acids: CASSYSSPAYEQYF. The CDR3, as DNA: TGTGCCAGCAGTTACTCGTCACCCGCCTACGAGCAGTACTTC.

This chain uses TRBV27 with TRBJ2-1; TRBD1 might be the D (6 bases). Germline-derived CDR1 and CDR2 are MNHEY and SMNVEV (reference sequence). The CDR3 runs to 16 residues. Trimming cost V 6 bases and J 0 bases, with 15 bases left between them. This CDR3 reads CASSLDSLSSYNEQFF. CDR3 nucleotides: TGTGCCAGCAGCCTGGACAGTCTCAGCTCCTACAATGAGCAGTTCTTC.

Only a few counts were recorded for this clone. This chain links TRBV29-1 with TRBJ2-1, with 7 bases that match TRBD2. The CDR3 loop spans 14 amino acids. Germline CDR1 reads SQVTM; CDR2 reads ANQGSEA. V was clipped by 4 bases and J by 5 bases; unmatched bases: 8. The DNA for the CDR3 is TGCAGCGTTGTTACCGGGACTACCGACAATGAGCAGTTCTTC. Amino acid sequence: CSVVTGTTDNEQFF.

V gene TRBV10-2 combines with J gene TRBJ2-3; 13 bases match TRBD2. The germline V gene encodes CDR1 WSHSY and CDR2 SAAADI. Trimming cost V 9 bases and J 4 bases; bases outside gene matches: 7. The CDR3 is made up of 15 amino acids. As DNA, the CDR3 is TGCGCCAGTTCGACTAGCGGGGGGCAGGCAGATACGCAGTATTTT. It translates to CASSTSGGQADTQYF.

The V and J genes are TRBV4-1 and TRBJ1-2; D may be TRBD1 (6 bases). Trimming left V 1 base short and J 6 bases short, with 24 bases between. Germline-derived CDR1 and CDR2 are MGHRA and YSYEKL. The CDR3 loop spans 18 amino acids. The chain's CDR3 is CASSQVFGDAGAVNGYTF. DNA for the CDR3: TGCGCCAGCAGCCAAGTATTCGGGGATGCAGGGGCAGTCAATGGCTACACCTTC.

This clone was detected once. Here the CDR3 reads CASLGSSGNTIYF. DNA for the CDR3: TGTGCCTCTCTCGGGAGCTCTGGAAACACCATATATTTT. This rearrangement joins TRBV30 to TRBJ1-3; D is unclear. The germline gives CDR1 GTSNPN, CDR2 SVGIG (reference sequence). Trimming pared 7 bases from V and 0 bases from J, leaving 10 bases between. The CDR3 is made up of 13 amino acids. Complete variable domain (other parts from reference TRBV30 and TRBJ1-3): SQTIHQWPATLVQPVGSPLSLECTVEGTSNPNLYWYRQAAGRGLQLLFYSVGIGQISSEVPQNLSASRPQDRQFILSSKKLLLSDSGFYLCASLGSSGNTIYFGEGSWLTVV.